The present entry profiles one T cell receptor (beta chain) with its context. The PCR employed 60 Vbeta primers together with 13 Jbeta primers. The repertoire was sequenced with immunoSEQ multiplex PCR; TCRdb's copy has only in-frame clones and lacks some. Across 40,000 or so clones, the top ten clones capture 1% to 1.5% of the sample. This specimen belongs to a study of cytomegalovirus exposure and HLA in healthy donors. The CDR3 length is 16 residues. Germline V gene lookup returns CDR1 KGHSH and CDR2 LQKENI. The V end was cut by 5 bases, the J end by 0 bases, with 11 bases between. The receptor was derived from a man under 40 in good health and CMV-seronegative. The chain employs TRBV18 and TRBJ2-6, with a weak D call TRBD2 (6 bases). Material: PBMCs. The DNA for the CDR3 is TGTGCCAGCTCAACCATGGGGGGCTCTGGGGCCAACGTCCTGACTTTC. Its protein is CASSTMGGSGANVLTF.